The following is a T cell receptor (beta chain) sequence with its context. Its antigen is not known. The V segment lost 5 bases and the J segment 4 bases; nucleotides outside the gene matches: 11. From germline, CDR1 is LGHNT and CDR2 FRNRAP. The CDR3 has 17 amino acids. Clinical symptoms, serum thyroxine, TRAb, thyroid ultrasound and orbital computed tomography informed diagnoses. The entry originates in a study of T cells in Graves' hyperthyroidism and ophthalmopathy. Overall study: Peripheral blood was taken when the disease was first diagnosed, before any treatment began. Whole-study findings and limits: Most clonotypes expanded in the thyroid (above 0.001) were also present in blood. Ophthalmopathy got predicted by the model a median approximately 6 months before its onset.

The source material, RNA transcripts, was used to amplify TCR beta CDR3 regions. Initially, a first-round RT-PCR of the TCR CDR3 employed the HTBI primer set. In TCRdb, the multiplex PCR reads were re-called with MiXCR into one record per CDR3 protein. The sample holds approximately 690,000 distinct CDR3 sequences; roughly 15% are singletons and the top ten take approximately 12%. The chain carries TRBV12-5 and TRBJ2-3; 11 bases line up with TRBD2. Specimen: blood. The clonotype was recovered from a woman in her fifties or sixties with Graves' ophthalmopathy. The CDR3: CASGPLRLAGGPDTQYF. The CDR3 nucleotides read TGTGCTAGTGGTCCCCTGAGATTAGCGGGAGGGCCAGATACGCAGTATTTT.